Below are 13 T cell receptor beta chains sequenced from a single sample in a study of blood T cells in healthy people across ages. A J-beta primer mix and a sample-barcoded 5' primer were used in a second PCR of about 6 to 12 cycles. From the 5' RACE reads, TCRdb called clonotypes with MiXCR, one entry per CDR3 protein. Of around 1.5 million distinct CDR3 sequences listed, roughly 32% are singletons. Sequenced sample: blood. Receptor source: a woman aged 25 to 39 in good health.

This clonotype was seen ten or more times. The gene calls are TRBV5-1 and TRBJ2-6, with 8 nucleotides matching TRBD1. With V trimmed by 4 bases and J by 0 bases, 9 bases remained unmatched. CDR3 length: 18 residues. The germline gives CDR1 SGHRS, CDR2 YFSETQ. In DNA, the CDR3 is TGCGCCAGCAGCACTCGACAGGGGACCAGCTCTGGGGCCAACGTCCTGACTTTC. This codes for CASSTRQGTSSGANVLTF.

Of note for this clonotype: The junction departs from the called germline gene at one end, perhaps through a read error. This chain connects TRBV10-3 to TRBJ2-7; unclear D gene. CDR1 and CDR2 from the germline V gene are ENHRY and SYGVKD. The CDR3 has 11 residues. DNA for the CDR3: TGTGCCATCAGTTCCTCCTACAAGCAGTACTTC. Its translation is CAISSSYKQYF.

The chain uses TRBV5-6 and TRBJ2-5; 8 bases are shared with TRBD1. This CDR3 comprises 16 residues. Germline V lookup: CDR1 SGHDT, CDR2 YYEEEE. V was clipped by 1 base and J by 8 bases; unmatched bases: 13. The CDR3 loop reads CASSLMRQGTTGTQYF. CDR3 DNA sequence: TGTGCCAGCAGCTTGATGCGACAGGGGACGACGGGTACCCAGTACTTC.

This clonotype was counted between two and nine times. V usage is TRBV3-1 and J usage is TRBJ2-7; weak D call: TRBD1 (6 bases). V was shortened by 2 bases and J by 6 bases, with 11 bases between the two germline ends. This CDR3 comprises 13 residues. CDR1 is LGHDT and CDR2 is YNNKEL in the germline V gene (reference sequence). CDR3 residues: CASSQYAGVEQYF. DNA of the CDR3: TGTGCCAGCAGCCAATACGCAGGGGTCGAGCAGTACTTC.

The chain uses TRBV3-1 and TRBJ1-2, with D hard to call. CDR3 size: 14 residues. Trimming pared 3 bases from V and 4 bases from J, leaving 12 bases between. The germline gives CDR1 LGHDT, CDR2 YNNKEL (reference sequence). CDR3 sequence: CASSHTDRFYGYTF. In DNA, the CDR3 is TGTGCCAGCAGCCATACGGACCGATTCTATGGCTACACCTTC.

The V gene is TRBV18, the J gene TRBJ1-1; D possibly corresponds to TRBD1 (5 bases). The CDR3 totals 18 residues. Germline V gene data show CDR1 as KGHSH and CDR2 as LQKENI. The ends were cut back, 3 bases at V and 3 bases at J, with 23 bases in the middle. CDR3 sequence reads: CASSPMYRQRREDTEAFF. The CDR3 DNA reads TGTGCCAGCTCACCGATGTATCGACAGCGCCGGGAGGACACTGAAGCTTTCTTT.

This clonotype turned up a few times. The rearrangement links TRBV6-1 to TRBJ2-3, with D hard to call. The CDR3 has 15 amino acids. Trimming stripped 4 bases from V and 1 base from J, with 12 bases between. Per the germline V gene, CDR1 is MNHNS and CDR2 is SASEGT. CDR3 sequence (DNA): TGTGCCAGCAGTGGGGATCGATGGGGCACAGATACGCAGTATTTT. Protein: CASSGDRWGTDTQYF.

This clonotype was found a few times. The rearrangement uses TRBV20-1 and TRBJ2-3; D possibly uses TRBD1 or TRBD2 (7 bases each). CDR1 DFQATT and CDR2 SNEGSKA come from the germline V gene (reference sequence). This CDR3 spans 15 amino acids. V gave up 5 bases and J gave up 3 bases, with 18 bases separating them. The CDR3 DNA sequence: TGCAGTGCTGTCCAGGGGGGGGCGGTTACAGATACGCAGTATTTT. It is translated as CSAVQGGAVTDTQYF.

The chain couples TRBV29-1 to TRBJ1-1; TRBD1 aligns across 12 bases. The junction had 11 bases not matched to a gene; V was cut back by 3 bases and J by 3 bases. The germline CDR1 and CDR2 sequences are SQVTM and ANQGSEA. This CDR3 comprises 17 residues. CDR3 region: CSVEGTGGNIRYTEAFF. The CDR3 region has the DNA TGCAGCGTTGAGGGGACAGGGGGCAATATAAGGTACACTGAAGCTTTCTTT.

This clonotype turned up a few times. This chain joins TRBV12-3 or TRBV12-4 and TRBJ1-4, with 8 bases matching TRBD1. This CDR3 is built from 14 residues. V lost 8 bases, J lost 3 bases, and 5 bases stayed unmatched. CDR3 in amino acids: CASGNRGANEKLFF. CDR3 nucleotide sequence: TGTGCCAGCGGCAACAGGGGGGCTAATGAAAAACTGTTTTTT.

This sequence joins TRBV20-1 and TRBJ2-7, with a possible D match to TRBD2 (7 bases). The CDR3 covers 13 residues. CDR1 and CDR2 (germline): DFQATT, SNEGSKA (reference sequence). Trimming shortened V by 5 bases and J by 6 bases, and 17 bases separated the two germline ends. CDR3 nucleotide sequence: TGCAGTGCTGTGGGGGGGGCCTCGGCCGAGCAGTACTTC. This sequence encodes CSAVGGASAEQYF.

This rearrangement joins TRBV30 to TRBJ2-5, with D hard to call. The germline CDR1 and CDR2 sequences are GTSNPN and SVGIG (reference sequence). V gave up 1 base and J gave up 2 bases, with 8 bases separating them. The CDR3 is 13 amino acids. The CDR3 nucleotides are TGTGCCTGGAGTGCCTTGACACAAGAGACCCAGTACTTC. This gives the protein CAWSALTQETQYF.

This clonotype was counted a few times. The J gene is TRBJ2-3, the V gene TRBV4-1; 12 bases agree with TRBD2. In germline, CDR1 is MGHRA, CDR2 YSYEKL. V lost 4 bases and J lost 6; bases outside the gene matches: 11. This CDR3 has 17 residues. The CDR3 is CASSRDLAGGPRDTQYF. The CDR3, as DNA: TGCGCCAGCAGCCGGGACCTAGCGGGGGGGCCGAGGGATACGCAGTATTTT.